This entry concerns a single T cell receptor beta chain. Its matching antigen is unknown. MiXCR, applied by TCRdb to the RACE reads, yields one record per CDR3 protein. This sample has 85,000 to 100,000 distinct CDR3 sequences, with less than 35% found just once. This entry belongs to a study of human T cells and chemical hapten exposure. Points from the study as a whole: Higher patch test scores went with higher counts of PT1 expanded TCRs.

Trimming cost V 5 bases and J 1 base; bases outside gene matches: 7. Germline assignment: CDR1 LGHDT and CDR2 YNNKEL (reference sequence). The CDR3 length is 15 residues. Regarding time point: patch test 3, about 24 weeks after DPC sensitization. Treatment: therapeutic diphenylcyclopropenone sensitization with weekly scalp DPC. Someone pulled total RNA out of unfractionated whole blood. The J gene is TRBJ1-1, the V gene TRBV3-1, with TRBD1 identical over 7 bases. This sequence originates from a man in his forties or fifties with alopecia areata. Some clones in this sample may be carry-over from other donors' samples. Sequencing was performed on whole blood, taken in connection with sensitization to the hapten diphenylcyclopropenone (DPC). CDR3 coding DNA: TGTGCCAGCAGCACTTTTCGACAGGGGAACACTGAAGCTTTCTTT. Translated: CASSTFRQGNTEAFF.